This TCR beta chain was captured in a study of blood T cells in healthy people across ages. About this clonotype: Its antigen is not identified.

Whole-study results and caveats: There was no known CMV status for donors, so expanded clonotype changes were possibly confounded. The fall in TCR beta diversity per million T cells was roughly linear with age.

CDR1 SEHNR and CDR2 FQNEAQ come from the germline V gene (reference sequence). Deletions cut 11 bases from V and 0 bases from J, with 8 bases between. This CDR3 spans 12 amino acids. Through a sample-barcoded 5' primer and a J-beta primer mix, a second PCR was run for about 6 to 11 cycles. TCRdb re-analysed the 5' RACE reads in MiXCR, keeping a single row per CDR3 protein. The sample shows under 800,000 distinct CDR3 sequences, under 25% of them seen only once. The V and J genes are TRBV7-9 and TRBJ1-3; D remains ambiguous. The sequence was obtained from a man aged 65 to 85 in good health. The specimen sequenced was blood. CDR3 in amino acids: CALGNSGNTIYF. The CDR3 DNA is TGTGCCCTGGGGAACTCTGGAAACACCATATATTTT.